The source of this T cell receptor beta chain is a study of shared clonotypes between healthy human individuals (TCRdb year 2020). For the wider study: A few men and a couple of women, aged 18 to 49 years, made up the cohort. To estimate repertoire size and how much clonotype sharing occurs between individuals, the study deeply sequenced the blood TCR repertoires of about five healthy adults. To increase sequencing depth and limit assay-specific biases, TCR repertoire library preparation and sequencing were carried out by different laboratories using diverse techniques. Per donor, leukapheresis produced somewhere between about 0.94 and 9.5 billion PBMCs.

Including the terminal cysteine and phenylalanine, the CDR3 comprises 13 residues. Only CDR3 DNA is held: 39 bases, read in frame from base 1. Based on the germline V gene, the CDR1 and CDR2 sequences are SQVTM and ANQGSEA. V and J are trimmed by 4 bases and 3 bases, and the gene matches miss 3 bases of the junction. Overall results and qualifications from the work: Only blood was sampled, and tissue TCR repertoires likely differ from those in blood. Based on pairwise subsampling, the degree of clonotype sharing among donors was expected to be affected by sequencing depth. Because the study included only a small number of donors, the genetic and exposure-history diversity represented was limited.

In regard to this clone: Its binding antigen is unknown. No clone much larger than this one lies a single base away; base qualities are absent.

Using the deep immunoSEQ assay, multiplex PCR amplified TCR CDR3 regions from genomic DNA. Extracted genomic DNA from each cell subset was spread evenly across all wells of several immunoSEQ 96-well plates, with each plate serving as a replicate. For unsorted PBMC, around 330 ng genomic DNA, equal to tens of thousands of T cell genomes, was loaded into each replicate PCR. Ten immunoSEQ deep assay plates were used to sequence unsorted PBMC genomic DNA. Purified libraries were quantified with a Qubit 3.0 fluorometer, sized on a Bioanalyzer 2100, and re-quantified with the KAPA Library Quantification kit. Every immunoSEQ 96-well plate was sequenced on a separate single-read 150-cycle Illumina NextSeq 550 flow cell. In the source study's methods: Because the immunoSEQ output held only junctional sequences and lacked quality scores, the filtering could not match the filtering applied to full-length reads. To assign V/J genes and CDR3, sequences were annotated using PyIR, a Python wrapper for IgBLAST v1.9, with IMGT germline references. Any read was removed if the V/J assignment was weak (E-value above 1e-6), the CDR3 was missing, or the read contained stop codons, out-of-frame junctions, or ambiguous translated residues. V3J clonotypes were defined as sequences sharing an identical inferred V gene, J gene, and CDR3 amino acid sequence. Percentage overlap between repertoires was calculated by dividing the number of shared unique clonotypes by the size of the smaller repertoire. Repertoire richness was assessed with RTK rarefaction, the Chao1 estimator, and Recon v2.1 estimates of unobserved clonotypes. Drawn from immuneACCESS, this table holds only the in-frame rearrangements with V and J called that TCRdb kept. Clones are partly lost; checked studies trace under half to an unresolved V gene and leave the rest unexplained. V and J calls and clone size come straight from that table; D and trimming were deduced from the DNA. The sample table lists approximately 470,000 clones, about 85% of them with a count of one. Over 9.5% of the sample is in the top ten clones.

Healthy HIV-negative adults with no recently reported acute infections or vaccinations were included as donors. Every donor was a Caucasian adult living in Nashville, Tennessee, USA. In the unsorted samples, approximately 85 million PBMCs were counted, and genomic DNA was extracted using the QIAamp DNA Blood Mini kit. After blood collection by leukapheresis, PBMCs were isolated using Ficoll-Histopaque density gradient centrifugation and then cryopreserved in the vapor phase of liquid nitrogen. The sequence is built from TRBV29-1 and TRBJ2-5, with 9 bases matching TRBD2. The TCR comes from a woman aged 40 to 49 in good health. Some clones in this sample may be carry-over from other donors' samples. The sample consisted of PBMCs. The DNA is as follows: TGCAGCGTTGGCCCTAGCGGGGAAGAGACCCAGTACTTC. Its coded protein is CSVGPSGEETQYF. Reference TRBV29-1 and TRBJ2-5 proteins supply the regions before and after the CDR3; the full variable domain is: SAVISQKPSRDICQRGTSLTIQCQVDSQVTMMFWYRQQPGQSLTLIATANQGSEATYESGFVIDKFPISRPNLTFSTLTVSNMSPEDSSIYLCSVGPSGEETQYFGPGTRLLVL.